This TCR beta chain was sequenced in a study of blood T cell repertoires in COVID-19. The CDR3 is made up of 13 amino acids. CDR1 is LGHDT and CDR2 is YNNKEL in the germline V gene (reference sequence). The ends lost 7 bases at V and 1 base at J; junction bases unmatched: 4. Libraries were prepared by immunoSEQ multiplex PCR; TCRdb keeps only in-frame clonotypes and omits some of them. The sample includes about 270,000 clones, 85% to 90% of them seen just once. Everyone who took part was roughly 18 to 100 years old, and they came from about two dozen US areas. V and J are TRBV3-1 (or the pseudogene TRBV3-2) and TRBJ2-7; 7 positions agree with TRBD1. The sequenced material came from PBMCs or T cells enriched from blood (not recorded which). The clonotype was recovered from a young man who had recovered from COVID-19. For the CDR3, the DNA is TGTGCCAGCACCCCAGGGGGATCCTACGAGCAGTACTTC. As protein: CASTPGGSYEQYF.